One and the same sample provided the 25 T cell receptor beta chains below, sequenced in a study of radiotherapy plus CTLA-4 blockade in lung cancer. Method: immunoSEQ multiplex PCR; TCRdb's copy keeps in-frame clones and lacks some. Of about 110,000 clones in the sample, roughly four fifths were seen once. This sample comprised peripheral blood, obtained from a patient treated with radiotherapy plus ipilimumab. The receptor source for this set is a human donor with non-small cell lung cancer that progressed on radiotherapy plus ipilimumab. Some clones in this sample may be carry-over from other donors' samples.

The V and J genes are TRBV7-8 and TRBJ2-1, with D maybe TRBD1 (6 bases). The CDR3 is 16 residues long. Trimming stripped 2 bases from V and 1 base from J, with 12 bases between. Germline CDR1 is SGHVS and CDR2 is FQNEAQ. CDR3: CASSLNGGWSYNEQFF. The CDR3 region has the DNA TGTGCCAGCAGCTTAAATGGGGGCTGGTCCTACAATGAGCAGTTCTTC.

This clone has more than one count but fewer than ten. The chain has TRBV6-1 and TRBJ2-1; D is tentatively TRBD1 or TRBD2 (5 bases each). Trimming removed 7 bases at V and 7 bases at J, with 17 bases between. In germline, CDR1 is MNHNS, CDR2 SASEGT. The CDR3 runs 14 residues. The CDR3 DNA reads TGTGCCAGCACCCGGGACCCCTATCGGAATGAGCAGTTCTTC. As protein: CASTRDPYRNEQFF.

The count of this clone is one. The chain carries TRBV7-8 and TRBJ1-2, with a weak D call TRBD1 (5 bases). The germline gives CDR1 SGHVS, CDR2 FQNEAQ. The ends were cut back, 5 bases at V and 7 bases at J, with 20 bases in the middle. The CDR3 length is 15 residues. CDR3 bases: TGTGCCAGCAGCCCCCAAGGAAGGCGAAGGGGTGGCTACACCTTC. Its translation is CASSPQGRRRGGYTF.

The chain uses TRBV19 and TRBJ1-3; TRBD1 matches 7 bases. V lost 3 bases, J lost 5 bases, and 7 bases stayed unmatched. The CDR3 is made up of 15 amino acids. Germline loops: CDR1 LNHDA, CDR2 SQIVND (reference sequence). CDR3 region: CASSISGTARNTIYF. The CDR3 DNA follows: TGTGCCAGTAGTATTTCGGGGACAGCTCGAAACACCATATATTTT. Using reference TRBV19 and TRBJ1-3 for the parts outside the CDR3, the full variable domain is DGGITQSPKYLFRKEGQNVTLSCEQNLNHDAMYWYRQDPGQGLRLIYYSQIVNDFQKGDIAEGYSVSREKKESFPLTVTSAQKNPTAFYLCASSISGTARNTIYFGEGSWLTVV.

In DNA form, the CDR3 reads TGTGCCAGCAGCTACCCTTATTCTGGCTACACCTTC. Translating gives CASSYPYSGYTF. The J gene is TRBJ1-2, the V gene TRBV5-4; D not certain. The CDR3 consists of 12 residues. Trimming removed 3 bases at V and 7 bases at J, with 10 bases between. Germline-derived CDR1 and CDR2 are SGHNT and YYREEE (reference sequence). The full variable domain, with the rest looked up from reference TRBV5-4 and TRBJ1-2, is ETGVTQSPTHLIKTRGQQVTLRCSSQSGHNTVSWYQQALGQGPQFIFQYYREEENGRGNFPPRFSGLQFPNYSSELNVNALELDDSALYLCASSYPYSGYTFGSGTRLTVV.

The chain recombines TRBV6-5 with TRBJ1-5, with D unclear. V shed 0 bases and J shed 2 bases, with 8 bases lying between them. This CDR3 is 15 amino acids long. In germline, CDR1 is MNHEY, CDR2 SVGAGI. The CDR3 protein is CASSYSVKGNQPQHF. The CDR3 DNA reads TGTGCCAGCAGTTACTCGGTAAAAGGCAATCAGCCCCAGCATTTT.

This rearrangement joins TRBV5-5 to TRBJ2-3, with D tentatively TRBD2 (5 bases). Per the germline V gene, CDR1 is SGHKS and CDR2 is YYEKEE (reference sequence). V was trimmed by 2 bases and J by 3 bases, leaving 16 bases between them. The CDR3 loop spans 16 amino acids. CDR3 amino acids: CASSLLALIATDTQYF. CDR3 nucleotide sequence: TGTGCCAGCAGCTTATTGGCGTTGATAGCGACAGATACGCAGTATTTT.

The genes are TRBV5-1 and TRBJ1-6; tentative D call: TRBD1 (6 bases). CDR1 is SGHRS and CDR2 is YFSETQ in the germline V gene. Trimming left V 4 bases short and J 3 bases short, with 11 bases between. The CDR3 has 15 residues. The CDR3 DNA is TGCGCCAGCAGCATCACGACAGGCTATAATTCACCCCTCCACTTT. Translated, it gives CASSITTGYNSPLHF.

J is TRBJ2-5 and V is TRBV28; 7 bases are a match to TRBD2. J lost 3 bases, V lost 6 bases, and 10 bases had no gene match. CDR1 and CDR2 (germline): MDHEN, SYDVKM. The CDR3 has 15 amino acids. The CDR3 DNA reads as TGTGCCAGCAGCTCCACTAGCGCGAACGAAGAGACCCAGTACTTC. Amino acids: CASSSTSANEETQYF. The whole variable domain, filled in from reference TRBV28 and TRBJ2-5, reads DVKVTQSSRYLVKRTGEKVFLECVQDMDHENMFWYRQDPGLGLRLIYFSYDVKMKEKGDIPEGYSVSREKKERFSLILESASTNQTSMYLCASSSTSANEETQYFGPGTRLLVL.

With respect to this clone: Other DNA sequences within the sample encode an identical CDR3. The chain couples TRBV5-1 to TRBJ1-3; 11 bases match TRBD1. The CDR3 loop spans 14 amino acids. Germline CDR1 is SGHRS and CDR2 is YFSETQ. The V and J ends lost 4 bases and 7 bases, in that order; junction bases with no gene match: 4. CDR3 sequence: CASSPGTGGNTIYF. For the CDR3, the DNA is TGCGCCAGCAGCCCCGGGACAGGGGGGAACACCATATATTTT. The full variable domain, in which reference TRBV5-1 and TRBJ1-3 provide the parts outside the CDR3, is KAGVTQTPRYLIKTRGQQVTLSCSPISGHRSVSWYQQTPGQGLQFLFEYFSETQRNKGNFPGRFSGRQFSNSRSEMNVSTLELGDSALYLCASSPGTGGNTIYFGEGSWLTVV.

The chain has TRBV6-1 and TRBJ2-5; no definite D call. Germline V CDR1 and CDR2: MNHNS, SASEGT. V lost 5 bases and J 1 base, leaving 11 bases between the germline ends. CDR3 length equals 14 residues. The CDR3 sequence: CASSPLQPQETQYF. The DNA for the CDR3 is TGTGCCAGCAGTCCCTTGCAACCCCAAGAGACCCAGTACTTC.

This clone was detected once. The V gene is TRBV5-1, the J gene TRBJ1-1; 7 bases line up with TRBD1. In germline, CDR1 is SGHRS, CDR2 YFSETQ. J was trimmed by 3 bases and V by 1 base; bases with no gene match: 3. CDR3 length: 14 residues. CDR3 coding DNA: TGCGCCAGCAGCTTGACAGGGGCAGACACTGAAGCTTTCTTT. Amino acids: CASSLTGADTEAFF.

This clone has a single count. The rearrangement uses TRBV7-2 and TRBJ1-2; D perhaps matches TRBD1 (5 bases). The CDR3 loop spans 13 amino acids. In germline, CDR1 is SGHTA, CDR2 FQGNSA. The V and J ends lost 2 bases and 8 bases respectively, with 12 bases between them. The CDR3 is CASSLKGAYGYTF. In DNA form, the CDR3 reads TGTGCCAGCAGCTTAAAAGGGGCTTACGGCTACACCTTC.

The rearrangement links TRBV2 to TRBJ1-5; D is uncertain. The germline V and J ends were trimmed by 4 bases and 0 bases, with 19 bases remaining between them. Per the germline V gene, CDR1 is SNHLY and CDR2 is FYNNEI. This CDR3 has 18 residues. This chain's CDR3 is CASSATRAEFYSNQPQHF. The CDR3 DNA follows: TGTGCCAGCAGTGCAACACGTGCCGAGTTTTATAGCAATCAGCCCCAGCATTTT.

The CDR3 loop is CAIRSQSWNEQYF. CDR3 bases: TGTGCCATCAGAAGTCAATCCTGGAACGAGCAGTACTTC. The rearrangement joins TRBV10-3 to TRBJ2-7, with D unresolved. Germline V gene sequence: CDR1 ENHRY, CDR2 SYGVKD. The CDR3 length is 13 residues. V lost 6 bases, J lost 5 bases, and 14 bases lay in between.

The V and J genes are TRBV27 and TRBJ1-6; 9 positions match TRBD1. V lost 2 bases and J lost 9; bases outside the gene matches: 5. The CDR3 extends over 15 amino acids. Per germline, CDR1 MNHEY and CDR2 SMNVEV (reference sequence). The DNA of the CDR3 is TGTGCCAGCAGTTTAATGGGACAGGGCCGTTCACCCCTCCACTTT. It translates to CASSLMGQGRSPLHF.

The chain employs TRBV7-9 and TRBJ1-5, with TRBD1 as a possible D gene (5 bases). The germline V and J ends were trimmed by 4 bases and 0 bases, with 7 bases remaining between them. Germline CDR1 SEHNR, CDR2 FQNEAQ (reference sequence). The CDR3 is 14 amino acids. CDR3 nucleotide sequence: TGTGCCAGCAGCTCCGGGACTAGCAATCAGCCCCAGCATTTT. Translation gives CASSSGTSNQPQHF.

The chain is built from TRBV19 and TRBJ2-1; D is possibly TRBD1 (5 bases). This CDR3 is 14 amino acids long. The ends were cut back, 0 bases at V and 9 bases at J, with 12 bases in the middle. Looked up from germline, CDR1 is LNHDA and CDR2 is SQIVND (reference sequence). CDR3 DNA sequence: TGTGCCAGTAGTATAGACCCAGGGTTTGGTGAGCAGTTCTTC. Translation gives CASSIDPGFGEQFF.

The chain employs TRBV29-1 and TRBJ1-1, with 8 bases that match TRBD1. V gave up 4 bases and J gave up 4 bases; unmatched junction bases: 2. Per germline, CDR1 SQVTM and CDR2 ANQGSEA. The CDR3 sequence is 12 residues long. The CDR3 nucleotides are TGCAGCGTTGGGACAGGGAGCACTGAAGCTTTCTTT. It translates to CSVGTGSTEAFF. Using reference TRBV29-1 and TRBJ1-1 for the parts outside the CDR3, the full variable domain is SAVISQKPSRDICQRGTSLTIQCQVDSQVTMMFWYRQQPGQSLTLIATANQGSEATYESGFVIDKFPISRPNLTFSTLTVSNMSPEDSSIYLCSVGTGSTEAFFGQGTRLTVV.

This clone was detected only a few times. The rearrangement joins TRBV29-1 to TRBJ1-1; tentative D call: TRBD1 (5 bases). This CDR3 has 13 residues. The V end lost 7 bases, the J end lost 2 bases, and 14 bases lay between the germline ends. Germline V gene sequence: CDR1 SQVTM, CDR2 ANQGSEA. The CDR3 bases are TGCAGCGGGGGACGGTGGCGAAACACTGAAGCTTTCTTT. It translates to CSGGRWRNTEAFF.

The chain combines TRBV4-3 with TRBJ2-5; 10 bases are shared with TRBD2. This CDR3 region has 15 residues. Per germline, CDR1 LGHNA and CDR2 YSLEER. V was pared by 6 bases and J by 4 bases, with 8 bases of the junction left unmatched. CDR3 bases: TGCGCCAGCAGTAGAGTAACTAGCGGGGTAGAGACCCAGTACTTC. As protein: CASSRVTSGVETQYF.

This clone has just a few counts. The chain is built from TRBV5-1 and TRBJ2-1; D is uncertain. The CDR3 runs 12 residues. Deletions cut 1 base from V and 9 bases from J, with 8 bases between. CDR1 and CDR2 (germline): SGHRS, YFSETQ. CDR3 region: CASSLQGVEQFF. CDR3 sequence (DNA): TGCGCCAGCAGCTTGCAAGGTGTTGAGCAGTTCTTC.

The rearrangement joins TRBV11-3 to TRBJ2-7, with a tentative D call TRBD1 (6 bases). The ends were cut back, 5 bases at V and 8 bases at J, with 19 bases in the middle. CDR3 length equals 14 residues. The V gene's germline CDR1 is SGHNT and CDR2 YENEEA. CDR3 region: CASSPGGQHAKQYF. The CDR3 DNA reads as TGTGCCAGCAGCCCTGGCGGACAGCATGCAAAGCAGTACTTC.

The chain uses TRBV5-5 and TRBJ1-3; D unresolved. Looked up from germline, CDR1 is SGHKS and CDR2 is YYEKEE (reference sequence). This CDR3 region has 15 residues. V dropped 1 base and J dropped 1 base, with 9 bases sitting between them. CDR3 in DNA: TGTGCCAGCAGCTTGTTCGGGGATTCTGGAAACACCATATATTTT. It encodes CASSLFGDSGNTIYF.

This clone was seen only once. The CDR3 here is CASSPTRGVEYF. CDR3 nucleotides: TGTGCCAGCAGCCCGACCCGAGGGGTTGAGTACTTC. The chain links TRBV28 to TRBJ2-7; D is possibly TRBD1 or TRBD2 (5 bases each). CDR3 length: 12 amino acids. The V gene's germline CDR1 is MDHEN and CDR2 SYDVKM. V gave up 6 bases and J gave up 11 bases, with 17 bases separating them.